This TCR beta chain comes out of a study of shared clonotypes between healthy human individuals. Across the whole study: Researchers drew samples from two women and a few men aged 18 to 49.

Germline CDR1 reads SGHAT; CDR2 reads FQNNGV. The CDR3 is made up of 12 amino acids. V lost 1 base, J lost 6 bases, and 6 bases lay in between. Assay: immunoSEQ multiplex PCR; the TCRdb copy retains only in-frame clones and omits some. The data show 850,000 to 1,200,000 clones, roughly 70% seen once. Comments on this clone: The antigen is not known.

General study results and limits: Incompleteness in sorted-subset sequencing, despite large depth, was shown by rarefaction.

The chain combines TRBV11-2 with TRBJ1-1; D unclear. This sequence was found in a man between 18 and 35 years old in good health. Sequenced: memory CD4+ T cells sorted from blood. Documented subset: CD45RA-negative fraction. The CDR3: CASSLGLAEAFF. CDR3 bases: TGTGCCAGCAGCTTAGGATTAGCTGAAGCTTTCTTT.